A selection of T cell receptor beta chains follows, all from one sample in a study of blood T cell repertoires in COVID-19. The method was immunoSEQ multiplex PCR; TCRdb's version includes in-frame clones alone and lacks a portion of them. In the table there are about 430,000 clones, 88% of which are singletons. Source material: PBMCs or T cells enriched from blood (not recorded which). These receptors came from a woman under 30 who had been exposed to COVID-19. Both conserved end residues are part of each CDR3. A D gene is named only where the DNA matches it firmly. Rows give clone size only sometimes, using once, few, many, or a class for an expanded clone.

CATSDPDRDYEQYF | TGTGCCACCAGTGACCCGGACAGGGACTACGAGCAGTACTTC | TRBV24-1 | TRBD1 | . | TRBJ2-7
CASSLAGGGTDTQYF | TGTGCCAGCAGTCTAGCGGGAGGAGGCACAGATACGCAGTATTTT | TRBV25-1 | TRBD2 | . | TRBJ2-3
CASSQEVQRGPSYNEQFF | TGTGCCAGCAGCCAAGAGGTTCAGCGGGGCCCCTCCTACAATGAGCAGTTCTTC | TRBV3-1/TRBV3-2 | TRBD2 | . | TRBJ2-1
CASTFGGGRETQYF | TGTGCCAGCACCTTCGGGGGGGGGCGAGAGACCCAGTACTTC | TRBV7-9 | TRBD2 | few | TRBJ2-5
CASSQESNAYGYTF | TGCGCCAGCAGCCAAGAAAGCAATGCCTATGGCTACACCTTC | TRBV4-1 | . | few | TRBJ1-2
CASSLGGGRQYNEQFF | TGTGCCAGCAGCTTAGGTGGCGGGAGACAATACAATGAGCAGTTCTTC | TRBV7-2 | TRBD2 | few | TRBJ2-1
CASSQDGNSNQPQHF | TGCGCCAGCAGCCAAGACGGGAATAGCAATCAGCCCCAGCATTTT | TRBV4-3 | . | . | TRBJ1-5
CASSLAIGESGNTIYF | TGTGCCAGCAGCTTAGCCATCGGGGAATCTGGAAACACCATATATTTT | TRBV11-1 | . | . | TRBJ1-3
CASSQVGTWSSYEQYF | TGCGCCAGCAGCCAAGTCGGGACTTGGAGCTCCTACGAGCAGTACTTC | TRBV4-3 | . | . | TRBJ2-7
CASRYTSGSSYEQYF | TGTGCCAGCAGGTATACTAGCGGGAGCTCCTACGAGCAGTACTTC | TRBV27 | TRBD2 | . | TRBJ2-7
CASKLTGTGYNSPLHF | TGTGCCAGCAAACTCACAGGGACAGGGTATAATTCACCCCTCCACTTT | TRBV28 | TRBD1 | . | TRBJ1-6
CASSPGQVVQPQHF | TGTGCCAGCAGTCCCGGACAGGTTGTTCAGCCCCAGCATTTT | TRBV28 | TRBD1 | . | TRBJ1-5
CASSLSAGIYEQYF | TGTGCCAGCAGTTTATCGGCAGGGATCTACGAGCAGTACTTC | TRBV27 | . | . | TRBJ2-7
CASSYLSGSSYNEQFF | TGTGCCAGCAGCTATCTCAGCGGTAGCTCCTACAATGAGCAGTTCTTC | TRBV28 | . | . | TRBJ2-1
CATSPKTGYNEQFF | TGTGCCACCAGTCCGAAGACAGGTTACAATGAGCAGTTCTTC | TRBV24-1 | . | . | TRBJ2-1
CASSGQGESVEKLFF | TGTGCCAGCAGCGGTCAGGGGGAGAGTGTTGAAAAACTGTTTTTT | TRBV5-6 | TRBD1 | many | TRBJ1-4
CASSFTTGNTEAFF | TGCGCCAGCAGCTTCACCACAGGGAACACTGAAGCTTTCTTT | TRBV5-1 | . | . | TRBJ1-1
CASSGRGEGFNYGYTF | TGTGCCAGTAGTGGGAGGGGAGAGGGATTCAACTATGGCTACACCTTC | TRBV19 | . | . | TRBJ1-2
CASSGQGSGNTIYF | TGTGCCAGCTCGGGACAGGGCTCTGGAAACACCATATATTTT | TRBV2 | TRBD1 | . | TRBJ1-3
CASSLKLANEQFF | TGTGCCAGCAGTCTTAAACTAGCGAATGAGCAGTTCTTC | TRBV7-3 | TRBD2 | . | TRBJ2-1
CASSSRTSDSYEQYF | TGTGCCAGCAGCTCTAGGACTAGCGACTCCTACGAGCAGTACTTC | TRBV7-8 | TRBD2 | . | TRBJ2-7
CAWTLSPVTSYTF | TGTGCCTGGACCCTGTCCCCAGTTACGAGCTACACCTTC | TRBV30 | . | . | TRBJ1-2
CASSVGTGQETQYF | TGTGCCAGCAGCGTCGGGACAGGCCAAGAGACCCAGTACTTC | TRBV7-2 | TRBD1 | . | TRBJ2-5
CASSRLGSQYF | TGTGCCAGCAGCCGACTAGGGTCGCAGTATTTT | TRBV27 | . | . | TRBJ2-3
CASSLAGAGQYF | TGTGCCAGCAGCTTAGCGGGGGCGGGGCAGTACTTC | TRBV7-8 | . | . | TRBJ2-7
CASSVGQTSGNTIYF | TGTGCCAGCAGCGTAGGGCAGACTTCTGGAAACACCATATATTTT | TRBV9 | . | few | TRBJ1-3
CASSSDRVRETQYF | TGTGCCAGCAGCTCGGACAGGGTGAGGGAGACCCAGTACTTC | TRBV12-1 | . | . | TRBJ2-5
CASSLAGSYNEQFF | TGTGCCAGCAGCTTAGCGGGGTCCTACAATGAGCAGTTCTTC | TRBV27 | TRBD2 | . | TRBJ2-1
CSASRTGAETQYF | TGCAGCGCATCCCGCACAGGGGCGGAGACCCAGTACTTC | TRBV29-1 | TRBD1 | . | TRBJ2-5
CASSHQTGGVKFF | TGCGCCAGCAGCCACCAAACCGGGGGGGTTAAGTTCTTC | TRBV4-1 | TRBD2 | once | TRBJ2-1
CASSFSGGPEETQYF | TGTGCCAGCAGCTTCTCCGGGGGTCCGGAGGAGACCCAGTACTTC | TRBV4-2 | . | . | TRBJ2-5
CASNGQGGLAEAFF | TGTGCCAGCAACGGACAGGGCGGTTTGGCTGAAGCTTTCTTT | TRBV7-9 | TRBD1 | . | TRBJ1-1
CASSLPGPGSDTQYF | TGTGCCAGCAGTTTGCCCGGTCCAGGGTCGGATACGCAGTATTTT | TRBV28 | . | . | TRBJ2-3
CASSKNRIYGYTF | TGTGCCAGCAGCAAAAACAGGATCTATGGCTACACCTTC | TRBV21-1 | . | . | TRBJ1-2
CASRRGTAPSSGNTIYF | TGTGCCAGCAGAAGGGGGACAGCCCCGAGCTCTGGAAACACCATATATTTT | TRBV27 | TRBD1 | few | TRBJ1-3
CASSYSGGGLSEKLFF | TGTGCCAGCAGTTACTCGGGCGGAGGGCTCAGTGAAAAACTGTTTTTT | TRBV6-5 | . | few | TRBJ1-4
CASRLGTERVKVKNIQYF | TGTGCCAGCAGGTTAGGGACCGAGCGGGTCAAAGTCAAAAACATTCAGTACTTC | TRBV28 | . | . | TRBJ2-4
CASSYAYREGNQPQHF | TGTGCCAGCAGCTACGCTTACAGGGAAGGGAATCAGCCCCAGCATTTT | TRBV7-9 | . | . | TRBJ1-5
CASSLGRGGDGAPSYEQYF | TGTGCCAGCAGCTTAGGGAGAGGAGGTGACGGCGCACCCTCCTACGAGCAGTACTTC | TRBV11-2 | . | many | TRBJ2-7
CASSQDRVAPDTQYF | TGTGCCAGCAGCCAAGATCGGGTAGCGCCAGATACGCAGTATTTT | TRBV3-1/TRBV3-2 | . | . | TRBJ2-3
CSVVSGHSNQPQHF | TGCAGCGTTGTCTCGGGACACAGCAATCAGCCCCAGCATTTT | TRBV29-1 | . | . | TRBJ1-5
CASMGGGSYTDTQYF | TGTGCCAGTATGGGTGGCGGGAGCTACACAGATACGCAGTATTTT | TRBV19 | TRBD2 | . | TRBJ2-3
CASSLSRGHLRGYTF | TGTGCCAGCAGTCTTTCGAGGGGGCATCTACGCGGCTACACCTTC | TRBV27 | TRBD1 | . | TRBJ1-2
CASSVRQGANYGYTF | TGTGCCAGCAGTGTACGACAGGGGGCTAACTATGGCTACACCTTC | TRBV27 | TRBD1 | . | TRBJ1-2
CSVDSKPGEVFF | TGCAGCGTTGACTCCAAGCCGGGGGAGGTGTTTTTT | TRBV29-1 | . | . | TRBJ1-4
CASRFTGSGNTIYF | TGTGCCAGTAGGTTCACAGGGTCAGGAAACACCATATATTTT | TRBV19 | . | once | TRBJ1-3
CASSLSPGLAGSEQFF | TGTGCCAGCAGCCTATCCCCGGGACTAGCGGGATCTGAGCAGTTCTTC | TRBV3-1/TRBV3-2 | TRBD2 | once | TRBJ2-1
CASSLLAGVETQYF | TGTGCCAGCAGCTTGCTGGCGGGGGTGGAGACCCAGTACTTC | TRBV5-6 | TRBD2 | once | TRBJ2-5
CASSLVLTGAGEQYF | TGTGCCAGCAGCTTAGTGCTGACAGGGGCGGGCGAGCAGTACTTC | TRBV11-2 | TRBD1 | . | TRBJ2-7
CSVEDWASGSSSYEQYF | TGCAGCGTTGAAGATTGGGCTAGCGGTTCAAGCTCCTACGAGCAGTACTTC | TRBV29-1 | TRBD2 | . | TRBJ2-7
CASSSPTGELFF | TGTGCCAGCAGCTCTCCTACCGGGGAGCTGTTTTTT | TRBV28 | . | . | TRBJ2-2
CASERAGGSHQPQHF | TGTGCCAGTGAGCGGGCAGGGGGCTCCCATCAGCCCCAGCATTTT | TRBV19 | TRBD1 | . | TRBJ1-5
CASSEKGLIYEQYF | TGTGCCAGCAGTGAAAAGGGACTTATCTACGAGCAGTACTTC | TRBV6-1 | . | once | TRBJ2-7
CASSLAPEGNYGYTF | TGTGCCAGCAGCTTAGCCCCTGAGGGTAACTATGGCTACACCTTC | TRBV7-9 | . | . | TRBJ1-2
CASSVLDSNTEAFF | TGTGCCAGCAGCGTACTCGACAGTAACACTGAAGCTTTCTTT | TRBV9 | . | . | TRBJ1-1